This TCR beta chain was captured by sequencing in a study of quantifying T cell responses using KT2 cells (TCRdb year 2017). Background on the whole study: RNA was DNase-treated and reverse transcribed with TCR alpha and beta constant-region primers, mostly using SuperScript III. Under optimum conditions, the efficiency of the T4 ligation step was estimated to be more than 10%. PCR2 was run as a SYBR Green qPCR and stopped at a predetermined fluorescence threshold to avoid over-amplification.

A word on this clonotype: Its antigen target is currently unknown. Base qualities are not at hand, and no much larger clone is one base apart.

Known numbers of KT2, a T cell clone whose TCR had been sequenced previously, were spiked into unfractionated PBMC to test the sensitivity and accuracy of the pipeline. KT2 cells were mixed with a fixed number of PBMC to create a range of KT2-to-PBMC ratios. Findings and caveats that apply to the study as a whole: Counts of KT2 alpha and beta sequences scaled linearly with input KT2 cell number over several orders of magnitude. No side-by-side comparison between this pipeline and other TCR sequencing techniques was included in the study. At very high KT2 spike-in numbers, detection of KT2 sequences reached saturation. KT2 sequences were still detected at the lowest spike-in tested, roughly one KT2 cell per 100,000 PBMC.

Libraries were prepared through UMI-ligation and nested PCR. A single-stranded oligonucleotide carrying the Illumina SP2 sequence and a UMI was ligated to the cDNA 3' end using T4 RNA ligase 1. PCR1 used around 4 cycles (98 degrees C 15 s, 69 degrees C 30 s, 72 degrees C 40 s), and the beta primer was an equimolar mix of RC1.1 and RC1.2 that covered TRBC1 and TRBC2. Starting at PCR2, TCR alpha and beta chains were handled separately, and sample indices and Illumina adaptors were added. Placed after an 8-base spacer, the UMI was made up of 12 random nucleotides arranged as two hexamers with a spacer between them. Libraries were sequenced on an Illumina MiSeq with v2 2x251 paired-end chemistry, typically 12 samples per run. PhiX DNA was added at roughly 5-7% to each sequencing library so that diversity was increased. Per the authors' processing: Raw reads were converted to FASTQ with bcl2fastq and were demultiplexed by dual indices with Demultiplexor. V and J genes were assigned by Decombinator through tag matching, with a single base-pair mismatch permitted. UMIs were used by Collapsinator to correct both sequencing errors and frequency errors caused by PCR heterogeneity. CDR3Translator converted Decombinator identifiers into nucleotide sequence, translated that sequence into amino acids, and extracted CDR3 based on C- and N-terminal motifs. A cluster of KT2 sequences that shared one unique molecular identifier was counted as a single distinct KT2 TCR. Using fastp trimming at Q25 and MiXCR clonotype assembly, TCRdb reanalyzed the public sequencing data and kept in-frame beta chains. Each CDR3 protein gets just one entry, which takes the most common genes and DNA from the rows behind it. For this entry, the V and J calls and clone size follow TCRdb and not the study's own pipeline. This sample comprises some 41,000 distinct CDR3 sequences, about 18% of them detected only once. The ten largest clones capture 40% to 55% of the sample.

CDR1 is given as DFQATT and CDR2 as SNEGSKA, both from the germline V gene (reference sequence). V loses 8 bases, J loses 0 bases, and the germline ends lie 7 bases apart. The CDR3 holds 11 amino acids from the cysteine to the phenylalanine. Only the CDR3 region is kept as DNA, spanning 33 bases read in frame from base 1. The TCR sequence derives from a human donor. The V gene is TRBV20-1 and the J gene is TRBJ1-1, with the D segment identity uncertain. Material: PBMCs spiked with cells of the T cell clone KT2. The CDR3 region reads CSLEVNTEAFF. The bases read TGCAGTCTTGAGGTGAACACTGAAGCTTTCTTT.